This passage covers 27 T cell receptor beta chains from one sample sequenced in a study of OX40 agonist ivuxolimab in advanced cancers. The receptor library was made with the immunoSEQ multiplex PCR assay. TCRdb stores this immuneACCESS table with in-frame sequences only. Part of the clones is absent; in the studies checked, under half of the shortfall reflects unresolved V genes, and no reason is known for the rest. The sample data list more than 70,000 clones, and roughly 78% of these were observed just once. The ten most abundant clones make up 4% to 6% of the sample. Source: CD4+ or CD8+ T cells sorted from blood, taken in a trial of the OX40 agonist ivuxolimab. These receptors all come from an adult with an advanced solid tumor such as melanoma, head and neck, liver or kidney cancer.

The chain is built from TRBV19 and TRBJ2-7; 9 positions match TRBD1. Losses at the gene ends were 5 bases for V and 2 bases for J; bases not matched to a gene: 7. Germline V gives CDR1 LNHDA, CDR2 SQIVND (reference sequence). This CDR3 region has 15 residues. The CDR3 DNA follows: TGTGCCAGTAGTGAAGGGACAGGGTTCCCCTACGAGCAGTACTTC. Protein: CASSEGTGFPYEQYF.

The chain recombines TRBV7-2 with TRBJ2-3; 8 bases are shared with TRBD2. J was trimmed by 4 bases and V by 4 bases; bases with no gene match: 4. Germline lookup yields CDR1 SGHTA and CDR2 FQGNSA. The CDR3 length is 14 residues. The CDR3 sequence: CASSYGLASDTQYF. As DNA, the CDR3 is TGTGCCAGCAGCTATGGACTAGCATCAGATACGCAGTATTTT.

V gene TRBV6-5 combines with J gene TRBJ1-2; 10 nucleotides align to TRBD1. There are 15 residues in the CDR3. Germline CDR1 MNHEY, CDR2 SVGAGI. V gave up 7 bases and J gave up 6 bases; unmatched junction bases: 11. This chain's CDR3 is CASNAGTGVINGYTF. CDR3 bases: TGTGCCAGCAATGCCGGGACAGGGGTTATCAATGGCTACACCTTC.

V gene TRBV15 combines with J gene TRBJ1-2; D may be TRBD1 (5 bases). The V gene lost 0 bases and the J gene lost 0 bases, with 20 bases spanning the gap. Germline lookup yields CDR1 LNHNV and CDR2 YYDKDF (reference sequence). The CDR3 consists of 19 residues. The CDR3 here is CATSRDSYGSGGSNYGYTF. The CDR3 DNA reads TGTGCCACCAGCAGAGATTCTTATGGATCCGGGGGTTCTAACTATGGCTACACCTTC.

As DNA, the CDR3 is TGTGCCAGCAGTGTACAGGGGGCTGGCGGGGAGCTGTTTTTT. It translates to CASSVQGAGGELFF. The rearrangement joins TRBV6-5 to TRBJ2-2; TRBD1 aligns across 9 bases. CDR1 MNHEY and CDR2 SVGAGI come from the germline V gene. V lost 5 bases and J lost 7; bases outside the gene matches: 5. The CDR3 has 14 residues.

The rearrangement uses TRBV18 and TRBJ2-1; D is uncertain. This CDR3 comprises 15 residues. CDR1 is KGHSH, CDR2 LQKENI, per germline. V lost 3 bases to trimming and J lost 7 bases, with 16 bases between them. CDR3 nucleotide sequence: TGTGCCAGCTCACCGCTAGTCTTTTCCCCTAATGAGCAGTTCTTC. Residues: CASSPLVFSPNEQFF.

This clone was counted between two and nine times. The chain employs TRBV19 and TRBJ2-5, with 10 bases lining up with TRBD2. CDR1 is LNHDA, CDR2 SQIVND, per germline (reference sequence). The junction had 7 bases not matched to a gene; V was cut back by 4 bases and J by 5 bases. CDR3 length: 15 residues. The CDR3 DNA follows: TGTGCCAGTAGTAAACTAGCGGGGTTGCAGGAGACCCAGTACTTC. This encodes CASSKLAGLQETQYF.

The chain links TRBV5-4 to TRBJ1-4, with 9 bases aligning to TRBD1. Germline lookup yields CDR1 SGHNT and CDR2 YYREEE (reference sequence). CDR3 size: 14 residues. Unmatched junction bases numbered 3, after V lost 2 bases and J lost 7 bases. CDR3 DNA sequence: TGTGCCAGCAGCTTACAGGGGGCGGGTGAAAAACTGTTTTTT. It codes for CASSLQGAGEKLFF.

This chain joins TRBV7-2 and TRBJ2-3; 7 bases line up with TRBD1. Germline V gene lookup returns CDR1 SGHTA and CDR2 FQGNSA. The CDR3 has 17 residues. Germline trimming cut 5 bases from V and 9 bases from J; bases unmatched to any gene: 20. The CDR3 loop reads CASSVGTRTGPAKTQYF. CDR3 in DNA: TGTGCCAGCAGCGTAGGTACTAGGACAGGTCCTGCGAAAACGCAGTATTTT.

This chain uses TRBV7-2 with TRBJ1-2, with D possibly TRBD1 on 5 matching bases. The germline V gene encodes CDR1 SGHTA and CDR2 FQGNSA. Trimming removed 7 bases at V and 2 bases at J, with 11 bases between. The length of the CDR3 is 13 residues. CDR3 protein: CASTVDSNYGYTF. CDR3 DNA sequence: TGTGCCAGCACAGTCGACAGCAACTATGGCTACACCTTC.

The gene calls are TRBV18 and TRBJ2-7; 9 bases line up with TRBD1. The CDR3 has 13 amino acids. In germline, CDR1 is KGHSH, CDR2 LQKENI. The V gene end was trimmed by 4 bases and the J gene end by 13 bases; junction bases not matched to a gene: 11. The CDR3 is CASSLYRDRENYF. As DNA, the CDR3 is TGTGCCAGCTCACTATACCGGGACAGGGAAAATTACTTC.

A word on this clone: At one end the junction does not follow the germline gene, possibly because of a read error. V is TRBV7-2 and J is TRBJ2-5; 9 bases fit TRBD1. There are 17 residues in the CDR3. Germline loops: CDR1 SGHTA, CDR2 FQGNSA. The CDR3 is CASSRNAPGTGSSAGDF. CDR3 nucleotide sequence: TGTGCCAGCAGCCGCAACGCCCCCGGGACAGGGTCCTCAGCTGGGGACTTC. The whole variable domain, remainder taken from reference TRBV7-2 and TRBJ2-5, is GAGVSQSPSNKVTEKGKDVELRCDPISGHTALYWYRQSLGQGLEFLIYFQGNSAPDKSGLPSDRFSAERTGGSVSTLTIQRTQQEDSAVYLCASSRNAPGTGSSAGDFGPGTRLLVL.

CDR3 residues: CASSQDWGQPQHF. CDR3 DNA sequence: TGCGCCAGCAGCCAAGATTGGGGACAGCCCCAGCATTTT. This chain joins TRBV4-1 and TRBJ1-5, with D unresolved. Germline V gene data show CDR1 as MGHRA and CDR2 as YSYEKL. CDR3 size: 13 residues. V lost 0 bases to trimming and J lost 7 bases, with 7 bases between them.

V and J are TRBV6-6 and TRBJ2-7; tentative D call: TRBD2 (6 bases). The CDR3 is made up of 15 amino acids. Between the trimmed V and J ends, which lost 6 bases and 0 bases, there was a span of 15 bases. CDR1 is MNHNY, CDR2 SVGAGI, per germline (reference sequence). CDR3 DNA: TGTGCCAGCAGCCCTCCGGGACTCATCTCCTACGAGCAGTACTTC. Amino acids: CASSPPGLISYEQYF.

The CDR3 sequence: CASSVTGGGGYTF. The CDR3 nucleotides read TGTGCCAGCAGCGTAACAGGGGGTGGTGGCTACACCTTC. The chain joins TRBV27 to TRBJ1-2; 8 nucleotides align to TRBD1. This CDR3 has 13 residues. Germline V gene lookup returns CDR1 MNHEY and CDR2 SMNVEV (reference sequence). J was trimmed by 7 bases and V by 6 bases; bases with no gene match: 7.

This clone was seen only a few times. This chain joins TRBV5-4 and TRBJ2-4; tentative D call: TRBD2 (6 bases). The CDR3 runs to 15 residues. CDR1 and CDR2 from the germline V gene are SGHNT and YYREEE (reference sequence). The V end lost 2 bases, the J end lost 8 bases, and 17 bases lay between the germline ends. CDR3 sequence: CASSFRGLGDDIQYF. The CDR3 region has the DNA TGTGCCAGCAGCTTTCGGGGGTTGGGGGATGACATTCAGTACTTC.

The J gene is TRBJ2-7, the V gene TRBV5-6, with TRBD2 identical over 13 bases. Per the germline V gene, CDR1 is SGHDT and CDR2 is YYEEEE. With 4 bases clipped from V and 2 bases from J, the junction kept 6 bases outside the gene matches. CDR3 length equals 16 residues. The CDR3 nucleotides read TGTGCCAGCAGCCCCGGGACTAGCGGGACTACCTACGAGCAGTACTTC. Its protein product is CASSPGTSGTTYEQYF.

This sequence joins TRBV29-1 and TRBJ2-7; the D is unclear. This CDR3 contains 13 residues. Trimming removed 4 bases at V and 5 bases at J, with 15 bases between. Germline V lookup: CDR1 SQVTM, CDR2 ANQGSEA. The CDR3 spells CSVGRNLYDEQYF. The CDR3 region has the DNA TGCAGCGTTGGACGTAACCTATACGACGAGCAGTACTTC.

The chain joins TRBV7-9 to TRBJ2-2, with D possibly being TRBD1 (5 bases). Germline V gives CDR1 SEHNR, CDR2 FQNEAQ (reference sequence). Trimming left V 1 base short and J 7 bases short, with 10 bases between. This CDR3 has 14 residues. The CDR3 coding sequence is TGTGCCAGCAGCTTAGTCCAGGGCGTCGGGGAGCTGTTTTTT. It codes for CASSLVQGVGELFF.

The chain couples TRBV11-2 to TRBJ1-2; D is perhaps TRBD1 (6 bases). Germline loops: CDR1 SGHAT, CDR2 FQNNGV. CDR3 size: 15 residues. V dropped 5 bases and J dropped 8 bases, with 21 bases sitting between them. In nucleotides, the CDR3 is TGTGCCAGCAGCGCCGTTCGGACAGCACCGCGGGGCTACACCTTC. This gives the protein CASSAVRTAPRGYTF.

The rearrangement uses TRBV2 and TRBJ1-1; D not certain. The CDR3 runs to 12 residues. Germline lookup yields CDR1 SNHLY and CDR2 FYNNEI. V lost 6 bases to trimming and J lost 8 bases, with 13 bases between them. The CDR3 reads CASRSALAEAFF. CDR3 sequence (DNA): TGTGCCAGCAGATCGGCCTTGGCGGAAGCTTTCTTT.

The rearrangement uses TRBV7-9 and TRBJ2-7; tentative D call: TRBD1 (5 bases). This CDR3 region has 13 residues. Germline V gives CDR1 SEHNR, CDR2 FQNEAQ (reference sequence). Trimming removed 5 bases from V and 6 bases from J, with 14 bases in between. This chain's CDR3 is CASSPLQGGEQYF. CDR3 nucleotides: TGTGCCAGCAGCCCCCTCCAGGGCGGCGAGCAGTACTTC.

The V gene is TRBV14, the J gene TRBJ1-2; D unresolved. Germline values: CDR1 SGHDN, CDR2 FVKESK. The CDR3 spans 12 residues. The V end lost 0 bases, the J end lost 8 bases, and 7 bases lay between the germline ends. The CDR3 region has the DNA TGTGCCAGCAGCCAAGACGGGCGCGGCTACACCTTC. It is translated as CASSQDGRGYTF.

This clone was seen more than once but under ten times. In DNA, the CDR3 is TGTGCCAGCAGTTACGGATGGGGAGTTGGGGAGCAGTACTTC. Residues: CASSYGWGVGEQYF. This chain connects TRBV6-6 to TRBJ2-7, with TRBD2 as a possible D gene (5 bases). Germline lookup yields CDR1 MNHNY and CDR2 SVGAGI (reference sequence). V was cut by 2 bases and J by 7 bases, with 15 bases left in between. The CDR3 sequence is 14 residues long.

This clone was seen just once. V and J are TRBV7-9 and TRBJ1-3, with D unclear. Germline V gene lookup returns CDR1 SEHNR and CDR2 FQNEAQ (reference sequence). This CDR3 comprises 12 residues. The V gene lost 10 bases and the J gene lost 4 bases, with 11 bases spanning the gap. Here the CDR3 reads CATDDGGNTIYF. The CDR3 nucleotides are TGTGCCACCGATGATGGCGGAAACACCATATATTTT.

This clone was found a few times. This chain links TRBV7-2 with TRBJ1-2; possible D gene TRBD1, 6 bases. The V and J ends lost 1 base and 1 base respectively, with 19 bases between them. Germline loops: CDR1 SGHTA, CDR2 FQGNSA. CDR3 length equals 18 residues. CDR3 in DNA: TGTGCCAGCAGCTTAGAAGTTGCTCGGGACACCAATAACTATGGCTACACCTTC. Translated: CASSLEVARDTNNYGYTF.

The gene calls are TRBV7-9 and TRBJ2-2; D ambiguous. This CDR3 has 13 amino acids. V was cut by 6 bases and J by 6 bases, with 11 bases left in between. The germline gives CDR1 SEHNR, CDR2 FQNEAQ (reference sequence). In DNA, the CDR3 is TGTGCCAGCAGGGAATTGGCGGCCGGGGAGCTGTTTTTT. Residues: CASRELAAGELFF. Drawing the rest from reference TRBV7-9 and TRBJ2-2, the complete variable domain is DTGVSQNPRHKITKRGQNVTFRCDPISEHNRLYWYRQTLGQGPEFLTYFQNEAQLEKSRLLSDRFSAERPKGSFSTLEIQRTEQGDSAMYLCASRELAAGELFFGEGSRLTVL.